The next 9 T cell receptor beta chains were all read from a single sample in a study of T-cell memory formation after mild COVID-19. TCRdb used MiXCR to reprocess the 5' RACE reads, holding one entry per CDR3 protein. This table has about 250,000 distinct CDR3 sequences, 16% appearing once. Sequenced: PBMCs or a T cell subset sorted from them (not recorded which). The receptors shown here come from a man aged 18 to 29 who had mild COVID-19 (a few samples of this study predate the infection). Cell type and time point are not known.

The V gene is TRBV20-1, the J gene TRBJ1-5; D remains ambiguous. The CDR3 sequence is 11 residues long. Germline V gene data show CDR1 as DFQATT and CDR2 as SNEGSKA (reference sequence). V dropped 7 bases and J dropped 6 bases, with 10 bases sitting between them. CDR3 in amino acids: CSVSDGQPQHF. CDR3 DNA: TGCAGTGTGTCGGACGGTCAGCCCCAGCATTTT.

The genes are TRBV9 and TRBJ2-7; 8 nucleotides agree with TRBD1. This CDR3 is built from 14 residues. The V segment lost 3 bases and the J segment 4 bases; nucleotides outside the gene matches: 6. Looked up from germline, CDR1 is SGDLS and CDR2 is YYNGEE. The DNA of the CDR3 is TGTGCCAGCAGCGATCGGACAGGGAGGTACGAGCAGTACTTC. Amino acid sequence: CASSDRTGRYEQYF.

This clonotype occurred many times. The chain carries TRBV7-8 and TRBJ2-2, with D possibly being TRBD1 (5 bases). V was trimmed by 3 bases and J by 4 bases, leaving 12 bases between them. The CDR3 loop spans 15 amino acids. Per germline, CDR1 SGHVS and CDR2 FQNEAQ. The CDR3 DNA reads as TGTGCCAGCAGCTTTAACGTCCAGGGCACCGGGGAGCTGTTTTTT. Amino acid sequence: CASSFNVQGTGELFF. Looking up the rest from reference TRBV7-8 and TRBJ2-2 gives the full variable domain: GAGVSQSPRYKVAKRGQDVALRCDPISGHVSLFWYQQALGQGPEFLTYFQNEAQLDKSGLPSDRFFAERPEGSVSTLKIQRTQQEDSAVYLCASSFNVQGTGELFFGEGSRLTVL.

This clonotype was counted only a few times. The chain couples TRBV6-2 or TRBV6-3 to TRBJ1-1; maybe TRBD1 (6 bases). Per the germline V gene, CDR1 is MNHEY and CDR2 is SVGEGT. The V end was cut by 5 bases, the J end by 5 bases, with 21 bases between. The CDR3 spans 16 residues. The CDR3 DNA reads TGTGCCAGCAGTACCTCGGGACATCGGAGGGGGACTGAAGCTTTCTTT. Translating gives CASSTSGHRRGTEAFF.

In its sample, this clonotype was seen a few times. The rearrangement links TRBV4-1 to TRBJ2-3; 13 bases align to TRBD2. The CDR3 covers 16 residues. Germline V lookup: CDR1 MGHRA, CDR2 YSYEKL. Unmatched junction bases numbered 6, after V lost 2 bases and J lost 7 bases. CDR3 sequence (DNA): TGCGCCAGCAGCCAAATCCGACTAGCGGGGGGATATACGCAGTATTTT. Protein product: CASSQIRLAGGYTQYF.

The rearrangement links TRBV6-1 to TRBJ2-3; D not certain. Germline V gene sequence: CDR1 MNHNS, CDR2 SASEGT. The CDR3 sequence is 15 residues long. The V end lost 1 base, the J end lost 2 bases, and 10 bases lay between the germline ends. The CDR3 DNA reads TGTGCCAGCAGTGAAGTCGGTCTCCCCACAGATACGCAGTATTTT. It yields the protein CASSEVGLPTDTQYF.

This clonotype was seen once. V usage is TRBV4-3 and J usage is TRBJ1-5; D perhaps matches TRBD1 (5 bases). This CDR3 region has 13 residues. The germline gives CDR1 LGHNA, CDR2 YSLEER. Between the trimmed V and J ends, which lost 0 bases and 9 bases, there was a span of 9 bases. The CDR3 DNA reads TGCGCCAGCAGCCAAGAGGTGGGGCTGCCCCAGCATTTT. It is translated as CASSQEVGLPQHF.

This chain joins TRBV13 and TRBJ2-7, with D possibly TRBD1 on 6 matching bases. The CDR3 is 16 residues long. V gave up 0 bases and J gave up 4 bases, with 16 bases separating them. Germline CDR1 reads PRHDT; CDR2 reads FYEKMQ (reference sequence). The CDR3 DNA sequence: TGTGCCAGCAGCTTAGGCCCTGGGGGCGGAAGGTACGAGCAGTACTTC. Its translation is CASSLGPGGGRYEQYF. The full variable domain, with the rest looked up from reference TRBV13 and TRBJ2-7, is AAGVIQSPRHLIKEKRETATLKCYPIPRHDTVYWYQQGPGQDPQFLISFYEKMQSDKGSIPDRFSAQQFSDYHSELNMSSLELGDSALYFCASSLGPGGGRYEQYFGPGTRLTVT.

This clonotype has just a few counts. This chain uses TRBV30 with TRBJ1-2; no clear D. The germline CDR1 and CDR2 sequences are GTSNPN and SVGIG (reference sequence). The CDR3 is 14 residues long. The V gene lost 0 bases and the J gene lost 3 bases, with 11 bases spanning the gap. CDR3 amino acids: CAWSVKGIDYGYTF. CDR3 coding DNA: TGTGCCTGGAGTGTTAAAGGGATCGACTATGGCTACACCTTC. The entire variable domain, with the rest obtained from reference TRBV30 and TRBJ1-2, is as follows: SQTIHQWPATLVQPVGSPLSLECTVEGTSNPNLYWYRQAAGRGLQLLFYSVGIGQISSEVPQNLSASRPQDRQFILSSKKLLLSDSGFYLCAWSVKGIDYGYTFGSGTRLTVV.